This TCR beta chain derives from a study of blood T cell repertoires in COVID-19. Patients in Seattle were enrolled during active infection, then followed longitudinally. Profiled with immunoSEQ multiplex PCR; TCRdb holds only in-frame clones, not every one. The sample gives a few hundred thousand clones, about nine tenths of which show up once; 3.9% is in the top ten. Trimming stripped 2 bases from V and 0 bases from J, with 4 bases between. CDR1 is LNHNV and CDR2 is YYDKDF in the germline V gene (reference sequence). The CDR3 has 13 residues. The rearrangement uses TRBV15 and TRBJ1-1; D unclear. This TCR was sampled from a woman aged 55-69 years with COVID-19, enrolled during active disease. Source material: peripheral blood. CDR3 residues: CATSRTVNTEAFF. CDR3 DNA sequence: TGTGCCACCAGCAGAACGGTGAACACTGAAGCTTTCTTT.